The source of this T cell receptor beta chain is a study of Graves' ophthalmopathy and Graves' hyperthyroidism. Study context: Untreated patients at initial diagnosis provided peripheral blood. Regarding the study as a whole: Detection in blood was also observed for most expanded thyroid clonotypes above 0.001 frequency.

Turning to this clonotype: Antigen unknown.

No donor had other autoimmune disease, uncontrolled infection, pregnancy or lactation. Transcripts of RNA were the source for amplifying TCR beta CDR3 regions. RT-PCR in the first round used HTBI primers; a second-round multiplex PCR followed. MiXCR, applied by TCRdb to the multiplex PCR reads, yields one record per CDR3 protein. The data contain about 740,000 distinct CDR3 sequences, roughly two fifths of them singletons. The V segment lost 2 bases and the J segment 6 bases; nucleotides outside the gene matches: 6. CDR1 is LNHDA, CDR2 SQIVND, per germline (reference sequence). The CDR3 has 14 amino acids.

J is TRBJ2-7 and V is TRBV19; 8 bases are a match to TRBD2. The origin of this receptor is an adult man with Graves' ophthalmopathy. Source material: peripheral blood. CDR3 region: CASSITGRAGEQYF. Written as DNA, the CDR3 is TGTGCCAGTAGTATAACCGGGAGGGCCGGCGAGCAGTACTTC.